These 18 T cell receptor beta chains share one sample of origin, sequenced in a study of T cell responses to AZD1222 COVID-19 vaccine. TCRdb's table, derived via immunoSEQ multiplex PCR, lists solely in-frame clones and lacks some. This table holds 150,000 to 200,000 clones, more than 90% found once. Source: peripheral blood, taken on day 0 of AZD1222 vaccination. These receptors were obtained from an adult in good health.

The J gene is TRBJ2-7, the V gene TRBV2, with 7 bases lining up with TRBD1. There are 13 residues in the CDR3. Germline V gene sequence: CDR1 SNHLY, CDR2 FYNNEI. V shed 8 bases, J shed 2 bases, and the junction held 6 bases outside the gene matches. Written as DNA, the CDR3 is TGTGCCAGCCTCCGGGACAGAGCCTACGAGCAGTACTTC. Translated, it gives CASLRDRAYEQYF.

The chain is built from TRBV7-9 and TRBJ1-2; TRBD1 matches 8 bases. Germline-derived CDR1 and CDR2 are SEHNR and FQNEAQ (reference sequence). This CDR3 is 16 amino acids long. V trimming: 5 bases; J trimming: 4 bases; junction bases outside the gene matches: 12. CDR3 DNA: TGTGCCAGCAGCCGACAGGGGACGGTTTCGAGCTATGGCTACACCTTC. This translates into CASSRQGTVSSYGYTF.

The V and J genes are TRBV4-1 and TRBJ2-2; D unclear. Germline CDR1 is MGHRA and CDR2 is YSYEKL. The V end was cut by 2 bases, the J end by 4 bases, with 5 bases between. The CDR3 runs to 13 residues. Here the CDR3 reads CASSQTGTGELFF. The CDR3 DNA follows: TGCGCCAGCAGCCAAACGGGCACCGGGGAGCTGTTTTTT.

V gene TRBV7-9 combines with J gene TRBJ1-6, with 10 bases lining up with TRBD1. The CDR3 covers 14 residues. CDR1 is SEHNR, CDR2 FQNEAQ, per germline (reference sequence). Trimming took 3 bases from V and 9 from J; bases not matched to a gene: 2. CDR3 nucleotides: TGTGCCAGCAGCTTCGGGACAGGGGTTTCACCCCTCCACTTT. Translating gives CASSFGTGVSPLHF.

The V and J genes are TRBV9 and TRBJ2-7; TRBD2 might be the D (5 bases). The CDR3 is 16 amino acids. V was pared by 0 bases and J by 2 bases, with 15 bases between. CDR1 is SGDLS, CDR2 YYNGEE, per germline. The CDR3 region has the DNA TGTGCCAGCAGCGTAGGGCTCAGCGGAAATACCTACGAGCAGTACTTC. This translates into CASSVGLSGNTYEQYF.

The CDR3 DNA follows: TGCGCCAGCAGCTTGTCTGGGACAGGCTACGAGCAGTACTTC. It codes for CASSLSGTGYEQYF. The chain carries TRBV5-1 and TRBJ2-7, with TRBD1 identical over 8 bases. The CDR3 length is 14 residues. V lost 1 base to trimming and J lost 3 bases; unmatched junction nucleotides: 3. Germline loops: CDR1 SGHRS, CDR2 YFSETQ.

This clone is a singleton in its sample. The chain recombines TRBV6-5 with TRBJ2-5, with 8 bases matching TRBD1. Germline V gene sequence: CDR1 MNHEY, CDR2 SVGAGI. The J segment lost 0 bases and the V segment lost 4 bases, leaving 1 base of the junction unmatched. The CDR3 sequence is 14 residues long. This CDR3 reads CASSWTGYQETQYF. In DNA, the CDR3 is TGTGCCAGCAGTTGGACAGGGTACCAAGAGACCCAGTACTTC.

The chain recombines TRBV21-1 with TRBJ2-7; the table's D call of TRBD1 was not tested on the DNA. TRBV21-1 is a pseudogene locus. CDR3 size: 16 residues. The chain's CDR3 is CASSCRRDRVTYEQYF. The CDR3 DNA is TGTGCCAGCAGCTGTAGAAGGGACAGGGTAACCTACGAGCAGTACTTC.

In DNA form, the CDR3 reads TGTGCCAGCAGCTCTCAGGTGACCGGAAACACCATATATTTT. Its translation is CASSSQVTGNTIYF. This rearrangement joins TRBV7-9 to TRBJ1-3; D is unclear. The V gene's germline CDR1 is SEHNR and CDR2 FQNEAQ (reference sequence). This CDR3 is 14 amino acids long. V gave up 4 bases and J gave up 4 bases, with 11 bases separating them.

V and J are TRBV7-2 and TRBJ2-2, with D maybe TRBD2 (5 bases). The length of the CDR3 is 15 residues. Trimming stripped 4 bases from V and 8 bases from J, with 17 bases between. The germline gives CDR1 SGHTA, CDR2 FQGNSA. The CDR3 reads CASSSLRLASGELFF. The DNA of the CDR3 is TGTGCCAGCAGCTCACTCCGGCTAGCATCAGGGGAGCTGTTTTTT.

This chain joins TRBV18 and TRBJ1-4, with a weak D call TRBD1 (5 bases). V dropped 2 bases and J dropped 8 bases, with 18 bases sitting between them. The CDR3 runs to 16 residues. Germline lookup yields CDR1 KGHSH and CDR2 LQKENI. Written as DNA, the CDR3 is TGTGCCAGCTCACCAGAGTACGGGGGTCGGGGCGAAAAACTGTTTTTT. This codes for CASSPEYGGRGEKLFF.

The chain links TRBV6-1 to TRBJ2-2, with D perhaps TRBD1 (6 bases). V lost 4 bases, J lost 5 bases, and 17 bases lay in between. The germline gives CDR1 MNHNS, CDR2 SASEGT. The CDR3 covers 16 residues. The CDR3 DNA reads TGTGCCAGCAGTGGCCGGACAGACATTAAGACCGGGGAGCTGTTTTTT. Its protein product is CASSGRTDIKTGELFF.

The chain recombines TRBV6-1 with TRBJ2-1; no firm D call. The V end lost 0 bases, the J end lost 6 bases, and 9 bases lay between the germline ends. This CDR3 spans 14 amino acids. The V gene's germline CDR1 is MNHNS and CDR2 SASEGT. Written as DNA, the CDR3 is TGTGCCAGCAGTGAAGCGTTGATGGGCAATGAGCAGTTCTTC. It is translated as CASSEALMGNEQFF.

The chain is built from TRBV5-1 and TRBJ2-7; 10 bases agree with TRBD2. The CDR3 runs 15 residues. Per germline, CDR1 SGHRS and CDR2 YFSETQ. With 4 bases clipped from V and 3 bases from J, the junction kept 7 bases outside the gene matches. The CDR3 protein is CASSLSTSGDYEQYF. CDR3 DNA sequence: TGCGCCAGCAGCCTAAGTACTAGCGGGGACTACGAGCAGTACTTC.

The chain couples TRBV11-2 to TRBJ2-7; D is perhaps TRBD2 (5 bases). Germline V gene data show CDR1 as SGHAT and CDR2 as FQNNGV. V was trimmed by 5 bases and J by 0 bases, leaving 14 bases between them. The CDR3 contains 15 residues. DNA of the CDR3: TGTGCCAGCAGCCAGTCGCAAGGGAGCTCCTACGAGCAGTACTTC. Translated, it gives CASSQSQGSSYEQYF.

The J gene is TRBJ2-1, the V gene TRBV19; D ambiguous. The CDR3 has 14 residues. The V end was cut by 6 bases, the J end by 0 bases, with 9 bases between. Germline CDR1 and CDR2: LNHDA and SQIVND (reference sequence). The CDR3 here is CASRDHHSYNEQFF. CDR3 DNA sequence: TGTGCCAGTAGGGACCATCACTCCTACAATGAGCAGTTCTTC.

The chain links TRBV5-1 to TRBJ2-7; 12 positions match TRBD1. Germline CDR1 reads SGHRS; CDR2 reads YFSETQ. J lost 6 bases, V lost 2 bases, and 3 bases had no gene match. The CDR3 extends over 14 amino acids. The CDR3 sequence is CASSFGTGGGEQYF. CDR3 DNA: TGCGCCAGCAGCTTCGGGACAGGGGGCGGCGAGCAGTACTTC. Supplemented by reference TRBV5-1 and TRBJ2-7, the full variable domain reads KAGVTQTPRYLIKTRGQQVTLSCSPISGHRSVSWYQQTPGQGLQFLFEYFSETQRNKGNFPGRFSGRQFSNSRSEMNVSTLELGDSALYLCASSFGTGGGEQYFGPGTRLTVT.

The chain joins TRBV6-4 to TRBJ1-1, with D possibly matching TRBD1 (5 bases). V was pared by 4 bases and J by 6 bases, with 27 bases between. Germline lookup yields CDR1 MRHNA and CDR2 SNTAGT. The CDR3 extends over 18 amino acids. For the CDR3, the DNA is TGTGCCAGCAGTGCCCTGGCAATGGGGCGTCATCGGATCCCTGAAGCTTTCTTT. Translating gives CASSALAMGRHRIPEAFF.